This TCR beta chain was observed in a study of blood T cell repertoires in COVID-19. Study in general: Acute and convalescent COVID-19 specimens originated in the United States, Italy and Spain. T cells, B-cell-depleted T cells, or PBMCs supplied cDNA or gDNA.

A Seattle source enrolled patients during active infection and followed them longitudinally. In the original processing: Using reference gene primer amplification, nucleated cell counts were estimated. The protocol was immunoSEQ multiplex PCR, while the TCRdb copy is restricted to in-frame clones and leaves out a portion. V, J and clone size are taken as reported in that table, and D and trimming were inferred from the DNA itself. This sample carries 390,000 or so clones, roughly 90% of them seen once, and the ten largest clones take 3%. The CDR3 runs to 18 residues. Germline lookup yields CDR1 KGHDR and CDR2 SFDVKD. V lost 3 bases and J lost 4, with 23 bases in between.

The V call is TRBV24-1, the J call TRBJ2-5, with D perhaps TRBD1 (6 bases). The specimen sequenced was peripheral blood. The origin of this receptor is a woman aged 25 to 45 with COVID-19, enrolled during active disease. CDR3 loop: CATSDPQGLAERGETQYF. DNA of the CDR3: TGTGCCACCAGTGATCCCCAGGGGTTGGCGGAGAGGGGAGAGACCCAGTACTTC.